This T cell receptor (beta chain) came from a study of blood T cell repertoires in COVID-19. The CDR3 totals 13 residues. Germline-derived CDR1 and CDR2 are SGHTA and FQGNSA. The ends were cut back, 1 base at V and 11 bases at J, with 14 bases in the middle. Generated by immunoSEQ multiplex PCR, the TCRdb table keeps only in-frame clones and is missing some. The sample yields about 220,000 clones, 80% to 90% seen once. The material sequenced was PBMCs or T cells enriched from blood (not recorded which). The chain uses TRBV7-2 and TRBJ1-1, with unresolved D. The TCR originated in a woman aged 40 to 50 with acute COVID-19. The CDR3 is CASSLGRASNAFF. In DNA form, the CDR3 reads TGTGCCAGCAGCTTAGGGAGGGCGTCGAACGCTTTCTTT. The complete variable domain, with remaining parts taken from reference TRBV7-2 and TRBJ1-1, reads GAGVSQSPSNKVTEKGKDVELRCDPISGHTALYWYRQSLGQGLEFLIYFQGNSAPDKSGLPSDRFSAERTGGSVSTLTIQRTQQEDSAVYLCASSLGRASNAFFGQGTRLTVV.